The sample holds one count of the clone carrying this T cell receptor (beta chain). Its cognate antigen is unknown. This record belongs to a study of cytomegalovirus exposure and HLA in healthy donors. Overall study results and limits: According to a subsequent analysis, TCR clusters from the first cohort were inclined to appear together in the 100 to 150 validation repertoires. Reports indicated that the classifier achieved high specificity and sensitivity in diagnosing cytomegalovirus status. Most sequenced TCRs were rare (though some public TCRs occurred in many donors).

TCRdb's copy holds only in-frame clones and misses some; the assay was immunoSEQ multiplex PCR. The sample carries about 88,000 clones, about 96% recorded once. The donors were part of the roughly 120-subject validation cohort, which stood apart from the 666-subject first cohort. The CDR3 is 14 residues long. Trimming at V came to 3 bases and at J to 4 bases, leaving 2 bases not matched to a gene. Per germline, CDR1 LGHNA and CDR2 YSLEER. The clonotype originates from a man younger than 35 in good health and CMV-seronegative. This chain joins TRBV4-3 and TRBJ2-3; 9 nucleotides align to TRBD1. The specimen was PBMCs. For the CDR3, the DNA is TGCGCCAGCAGCCACGACAGGGGGTCAGATACGCAGTATTTT. It specifies CASSHDRGSDTQYF.